A selection of T cell receptor beta chains follows, all from one sample in a study of T cell responses to AZD1222 COVID-19 vaccine. Sequencing used immunoSEQ multiplex PCR; TCRdb keeps in-frame clones, though not all of them. The sample has around 30,000 clones, 93% seen once. Sequenced here: peripheral blood, sampled on day 0 of AZD1222 vaccination. These receptors came from an adult in good health. The CDR3 runs from the conserved cysteine through the conserved F or W. The order of the fields is D gene, V gene, clone size, J gene, CDR3 DNA, CDR3 protein. The D gene is left open where the match is weak. Part of the rows lack a size; the others show once, few, many or a class for expanded clones.

d_call: -
v_call: TRBV6-6
clone_size: -
j_call: TRBJ1-6
cdr3_nt: TGTGCCAGCAGGGGTAATTCACCCCTCCACTTT
cdr3_aa: CASRGNSPLHF

d_call: TRBD1
v_call: TRBV2
clone_size: -
j_call: TRBJ2-7
cdr3_nt: TGTGCCAGCAGTGGGACAGGGGGCGTCTACGAGCAGTACTTC
cdr3_aa: CASSGTGGVYEQYF

d_call: TRBD2
v_call: TRBV4-1
clone_size: -
j_call: TRBJ2-7
cdr3_nt: TGCGCCAGCAGCCAATGGGGAGGGAAGGAGCAGTACTTC
cdr3_aa: CASSQWGGKEQYF

d_call: -
v_call: TRBV7-8
clone_size: -
j_call: TRBJ2-5
cdr3_nt: TGTGCCAGCAGCCCCCGGGGAAGGGAGACCCAGTACTTC
cdr3_aa: CASSPRGRETQYF

d_call: TRBD2
v_call: TRBV10-1
clone_size: -
j_call: TRBJ2-3
cdr3_nt: TGCGCCAGCAGTGAGATTCCCCCCCGCGCCTCGCGGGGGGGTGAGGGTACGCAGTATTTT
cdr3_aa: CASSEIPPRASRGGEGTQYF

d_call: -
v_call: TRBV11-2
clone_size: -
j_call: TRBJ2-5
cdr3_nt: TGTGCCAGCAGCTTGAGGGAGACCCAGTACTTC
cdr3_aa: CASSLRETQYF

d_call: -
v_call: TRBV12-3/TRBV12-4
clone_size: -
j_call: TRBJ2-7
cdr3_nt: TGTGCCAGCTGGGCCGGAACCTACGAGCAGTACTTC
cdr3_aa: CASWAGTYEQYF

d_call: TRBD2
v_call: TRBV4-1
clone_size: -
j_call: TRBJ2-2
cdr3_nt: TGCGCCAGCAGCCTATTCGCGGGGGGGCTCGGGGAGCTGTTTTTT
cdr3_aa: CASSLFAGGLGELFF

d_call: -
v_call: TRBV27
clone_size: -
j_call: TRBJ1-1
cdr3_nt: TGTGCCAGCAGTTTACTAGGGACCCGGCCCTACACTGAAGCTTTCTTT
cdr3_aa: CASSLLGTRPYTEAFF

d_call: -
v_call: TRBV6-5
clone_size: -
j_call: TRBJ2-1
cdr3_nt: TGTGCCAGCAGTTCGGCAAGCGCCTACAATGAGCAGTTCTTC
cdr3_aa: CASSSASAYNEQFF

d_call: TRBD2
v_call: TRBV27
clone_size: -
j_call: TRBJ2-1
cdr3_nt: TGTGCCAGCAGTTTGTGGCTAGCGGGGTACAATGAGCAGTTCTTC
cdr3_aa: CASSLWLAGYNEQFF

d_call: -
v_call: TRBV2
clone_size: -
j_call: TRBJ1-3
cdr3_nt: TGTGCCAGCAGTGGCCAGGCTGGAAACACCATATATTTT
cdr3_aa: CASSGQAGNTIYF

d_call: TRBD1
v_call: TRBV28
clone_size: -
j_call: TRBJ1-4
cdr3_nt: TGTGCCAGCGAGGGGACAGATACTAATGAAAAACTGTTTTTT
cdr3_aa: CASEGTDTNEKLFF

d_call: -
v_call: TRBV19
clone_size: -
j_call: TRBJ1-1
cdr3_nt: TGTGCCAGTAGTCCGTGGGTAGACACTGAAGCTTTCTTT
cdr3_aa: CASSPWVDTEAFF

d_call: -
v_call: TRBV24-1
clone_size: -
j_call: TRBJ2-7
cdr3_nt: TGTGCCACCAGTGATTATCAGGGCTACGAGCAGTACTTC
cdr3_aa: CATSDYQGYEQYF

d_call: -
v_call: TRBV12-3/TRBV12-4
clone_size: -
j_call: TRBJ1-1
cdr3_nt: TGTGCCAGCAGTTTAGCAGGGGACACTGAAGCTTTCTTT
cdr3_aa: CASSLAGDTEAFF

d_call: TRBD2
v_call: TRBV5-1
clone_size: -
j_call: TRBJ2-3
cdr3_nt: TGCGCCAGCAGCGCAACTCTAGCGGGGGGGTTGAGCACAGATACGCAGTATTTT
cdr3_aa: CASSATLAGGLSTDTQYF

d_call: -
v_call: TRBV10-1
clone_size: -
j_call: TRBJ2-2
cdr3_nt: TGCGCCAGCAGTTACGGGGCCGGGGAGCTGTTTTTT
cdr3_aa: CASSYGAGELFF

d_call: -
v_call: TRBV7-2
clone_size: -
j_call: TRBJ1-1
cdr3_nt: TGTGCCAGCAGCTTAATGAACAGGGTCACTGAAGCTTTCTTT
cdr3_aa: CASSLMNRVTEAFF

d_call: -
v_call: TRBV9
clone_size: -
j_call: TRBJ1-2
cdr3_nt: TGTGCCAGCAGCGGGGGATTTAGCTATGGCTACACCTTC
cdr3_aa: CASSGGFSYGYTF

d_call: TRBD1
v_call: TRBV4-1
clone_size: -
j_call: TRBJ1-1
cdr3_nt: TGCGCCAGCAGCCAACGGACAGGGCCGAACACTGAAGCTTTCTTT
cdr3_aa: CASSQRTGPNTEAFF

d_call: -
v_call: TRBV7-9
clone_size: -
j_call: TRBJ1-2
cdr3_nt: TGTGCCAGCAGCGAAGGACGGGGGGTCCCTGGCTACACCTTC
cdr3_aa: CASSEGRGVPGYTF

d_call: -
v_call: TRBV7-8
clone_size: -
j_call: TRBJ2-7
cdr3_nt: TGTGCCAGCAGCTTAGTTGGGGGAGTGATGGCCGAGCAGTACTTC
cdr3_aa: CASSLVGGVMAEQYF

d_call: -
v_call: TRBV5-5
clone_size: -
j_call: TRBJ1-2
cdr3_nt: TGTGCCAGCAGCTTGAAGAAGGAGGGGAGCTATGGCTACACCTTC
cdr3_aa: CASSLKKEGSYGYTF

d_call: -
v_call: TRBV10-1
clone_size: -
j_call: TRBJ2-1
cdr3_nt: TGCGCCAGCAGTGATGGGGTAAATGAGCAGTTCTTC
cdr3_aa: CASSDGVNEQFF

d_call: -
v_call: TRBV19
clone_size: -
j_call: TRBJ1-4
cdr3_nt: TGTGCCAGTAGCTTACTCCGGGACACTGAAAAACTGTTTTTT
cdr3_aa: CASSLLRDTEKLFF

d_call: TRBD1
v_call: TRBV7-2
clone_size: -
j_call: TRBJ1-3
cdr3_nt: TGTGCCAGCAGCCCACAGGGGGCTATTGCAAACACCATATATTTT
cdr3_aa: CASSPQGAIANTIYF

d_call: -
v_call: TRBV2
clone_size: -
j_call: TRBJ1-2
cdr3_nt: TGTGCCAGCAGTCTCAGGGAAACCTATGGCTACACCTTC
cdr3_aa: CASSLRETYGYTF

d_call: -
v_call: TRBV7-9
clone_size: -
j_call: TRBJ2-3
cdr3_nt: TGTGCCAGCAGCGGGCCGATCGGCAGCCAAAGGCCCACAGATACGCAGTATTTT
cdr3_aa: CASSGPIGSQRPTDTQYF

d_call: -
v_call: TRBV5-6
clone_size: -
j_call: TRBJ2-7
cdr3_nt: TGTGCCAGCAGCTTGGTGCACTTGTTTGGCGAGCAGTACTTC
cdr3_aa: CASSLVHLFGEQYF

d_call: TRBD2
v_call: TRBV11-2
clone_size: -
j_call: TRBJ2-1
cdr3_nt: TGTGCCAGCAGCCGGCCGGGGGGAAGGGAGTATGAGCAGTTCTTC
cdr3_aa: CASSRPGGREYEQFF

d_call: -
v_call: TRBV27
clone_size: once
j_call: TRBJ1-3
cdr3_nt: TGTGCCAGCAGTTTGGGGGGCTCTGGAAACACCATATATTTT
cdr3_aa: CASSLGGSGNTIYF

d_call: TRBD1
v_call: TRBV7-9
clone_size: once
j_call: TRBJ1-5
cdr3_nt: TGTGCCAGCAGCCCCGGGACAGGGGTGAGCAATCAGCCCCAGCATTTT
cdr3_aa: CASSPGTGVSNQPQHF

d_call: TRBD1
v_call: TRBV29-1
clone_size: -
j_call: TRBJ2-7
cdr3_nt: TGCAGCGTTGGAGACAGGGCCTATTCACCCCCCTACGAGCAGTACTTC
cdr3_aa: CSVGDRAYSPPYEQYF

d_call: -
v_call: TRBV12-3/TRBV12-4
clone_size: -
j_call: TRBJ2-5
cdr3_nt: TGTGCCAGCAGCCCCTGGGGGGAAGAGACCCAGTACTTC
cdr3_aa: CASSPWGEETQYF

d_call: -
v_call: TRBV10-3
clone_size: once
j_call: TRBJ2-7
cdr3_nt: TGTGCCATCAGTTCGTGGGTAGGTGTTGGCTACGAGCAGTACTTC
cdr3_aa: CAISSWVGVGYEQYF

d_call: -
v_call: TRBV29-1
clone_size: -
j_call: TRBJ2-7
cdr3_nt: TGCAGCGTTGAAGAGGGTGCAAACGAGCAGTACTTC
cdr3_aa: CSVEEGANEQYF

d_call: TRBD1
v_call: TRBV10-3
clone_size: -
j_call: TRBJ1-1
cdr3_nt: TGTGCCATCAGTACGTTCGGGACAGGGCATAATGAAGCTTTCTTT
cdr3_aa: CAISTFGTGHNEAFF

d_call: TRBD1
v_call: TRBV9
clone_size: -
j_call: TRBJ1-1
cdr3_nt: TGTGCCAGCAGCGCCCGGGACAGGGAGGTCACTGAAGCTTTCTTT
cdr3_aa: CASSARDREVTEAFF

d_call: -
v_call: TRBV14
clone_size: -
j_call: TRBJ2-3
cdr3_nt: TGTGCCAGCAGCCAAGAGAACGGGAGAACAGATACGCAGTATTTT
cdr3_aa: CASSQENGRTDTQYF

d_call: TRBD1
v_call: TRBV19
clone_size: -
j_call: TRBJ2-7
cdr3_nt: TGTGCCAGTAGTATGGGAGGACAGGGAACCTACGAGCAGTACTTC
cdr3_aa: CASSMGGQGTYEQYF

d_call: -
v_call: TRBV3-1/TRBV3-2
clone_size: once
j_call: TRBJ1-2
cdr3_nt: TGTGCCAGCAGCCAGGGGATCGGCTATGGCTACACCTTC
cdr3_aa: CASSQGIGYGYTF

d_call: TRBD2
v_call: TRBV3-1/TRBV3-2
clone_size: once
j_call: TRBJ2-4
cdr3_nt: TGTGCCAGCAGCCCCGAGCGGGAGGGCGGCGGGGACATTCAGTACTTC
cdr3_aa: CASSPEREGGGDIQYF

d_call: TRBD2
v_call: TRBV7-2
clone_size: -
j_call: TRBJ2-5
cdr3_nt: TGTGCCAGCAGCCCTCCTGAGAGGCTAGCGGGGGAGACCCAGTACTTC
cdr3_aa: CASSPPERLAGETQYF

d_call: -
v_call: TRBV11-2
clone_size: -
j_call: TRBJ2-2
cdr3_nt: TGTGCCAGCAGCTTAGTTGGAGGGGTGAACACCGGGGAGCTGTTTTTT
cdr3_aa: CASSLVGGVNTGELFF

d_call: -
v_call: TRBV28
clone_size: -
j_call: TRBJ1-5
cdr3_nt: TGTGCCAGCAGTTTATGGCCCTCGGACCTCAGCAATCAGCCCCAGCATTTT
cdr3_aa: CASSLWPSDLSNQPQHF

d_call: -
v_call: TRBV30
clone_size: -
j_call: TRBJ1-3
cdr3_nt: TGTGCCTTTACTACCCACAGGGATAACACCATATATTTT
cdr3_aa: CAFTTHRDNTIYF

d_call: TRBD1
v_call: TRBV5-8
clone_size: -
j_call: TRBJ1-5
cdr3_nt: TGTGCCAGCAGCAGGACAGGGCGGGGGTATCAGCCCCAGCATTTT
cdr3_aa: CASSRTGRGYQPQHF

d_call: TRBD1
v_call: TRBV7-9
clone_size: -
j_call: TRBJ1-2
cdr3_nt: TGTGCCAGCAGCTTAGCGCTCGGACAGGGTGTTGGCTACACCTTC
cdr3_aa: CASSLALGQGVGYTF

d_call: -
v_call: TRBV6-4
clone_size: few
j_call: TRBJ1-6
cdr3_nt: TGTGCCAGCAGTGACTCTGAGGGCGAAAATTCACCCCTCCACTTT
cdr3_aa: CASSDSEGENSPLHF

d_call: TRBD2
v_call: TRBV7-6
clone_size: -
j_call: TRBJ2-3
cdr3_nt: TGTGCCAGCAGCCCATTAGCGGGAGGAACTAGCACAGATACGCAGTATTTT
cdr3_aa: CASSPLAGGTSTDTQYF

d_call: TRBD1
v_call: TRBV5-1
clone_size: -
j_call: TRBJ1-4
cdr3_nt: TGCGCCAGCAGCTTGGGTGGGACAGGCGAAAAACTGTTTTTT
cdr3_aa: CASSLGGTGEKLFF

d_call: -
v_call: TRBV14
clone_size: -
j_call: TRBJ2-1
cdr3_nt: TGTGCCAGCAGCCCTAATACGGAGTACAGGAATGAGCAGTTCTTC
cdr3_aa: CASSPNTEYRNEQFF